A selection of T cell receptor beta chains follows, all from one sample in a study of T cell repertoires in cytomegalovirus infection. For these receptors, no antigen is known. Each CDR3 protein gets one entry after TCRdb re-called the reads with MiXCR. The sample has just over 450,000 distinct CDR3 sequences, roughly 43% seen once. Source: cultured PBMCs, taken from culture after CMV antigen stimulation. The receptors originated from a human donor in good health (CMV status not recorded). Some clones in this sample may be carry-over from other donors' samples. CDR3s include the opening cysteine and the closing phenylalanine or tryptophan. A D gene is named only where the DNA matches it firmly. Expanded clones are given a class, and other clones once, few, many or no size at all.

j_gene,abundance,d_gene,v_gene,CDR3nt,CDR3aa
TRBJ2-7,few,NA,TRBV28,TGTGCCAGCAGTTTGACGGGCTACTACGAGCAGTACTTC,CASSLTGYYEQYF
TRBJ1-5,few,NA,TRBV6-8,TGTGCCAGCAGTTACGCGGGGGACGGGGGTCAGCCCCAGCATTTT,CASSYAGDGGQPQHF
TRBJ2-5,NA,NA,TRBV7-4,TGTGCCAGTAGGGGACTGTTAGGGGAAGAGACCCAGTACTTC,CASRGLLGEETQYF
TRBJ1-4,NA,TRBD1,TRBV19,TGTGCCAGTAGTGCTACAGGGGATTATGAAAAACTGTTTTTT,CASSATGDYEKLFF
TRBJ1-3,many,NA,TRBV7-8,TGTGCCAGCAGCTTAGCGCGCGTCTCCCTCATGGGGGGAAACACCATATATTTT,CASSLARVSLMGGNTIYF
TRBJ2-2,NA,TRBD2,TRBV10-3,TGTGCTTCATCGTCCGGGAGGACTGCCCCCTGGGACACCGGGGAGCTGTTTTTT,CASSSGRTAPWDTGELFF
TRBJ2-1,NA,TRBD2,TRBV7-6,TGTGCCAGCTCTTCGGCGGGAGCGGTGTATGAGCAGTTCTTC,CASSSAGAVYEQFF
TRBJ1-5,NA,NA,TRBV11-2,TGTGCCAGCAGCCGGACAGAAGATCAGCCCCAGCATTTT,CASSRTEDQPQHF
TRBJ1-5,NA,TRBD1,TRBV19,TGTGCCAGTAGATCCGGGGACAGGGTTATTCAGCCCCAGCATTTT,CASRSGDRVIQPQHF
TRBJ2-5,NA,NA,TRBV6-1,TGTGCCAGCAGTCCCAGTCCCGGGACCCAGTACTTC,CASSPSPGTQYF
TRBJ2-3,many,NA,TRBV7-2,TGTGCCAGCAGCCCTAGGGACGGAGGAGGGGCAGATACGCAGTATTTT,CASSPRDGGGADTQYF
TRBJ2-7,few,NA,TRBV20-1,TGCAGTGCCGACGATGGGGCCGACGAGCAGTACTTC,CSADDGADEQYF
TRBJ2-1,many,TRBD2,TRBV7-2,TGTGCCAGCAGCTCCAGCGGGGGCTCCTACAATGAGCAGTTCTTC,CASSSSGGSYNEQFF
TRBJ2-4,NA,TRBD2,TRBV11-2,TGTGCCAGCAGCTCTCAGGCGAGGGGACTAGCGGGAGTAGGCACGAACATTCAGTACTTC,CASSSQARGLAGVGTNIQYF
TRBJ2-5,many,NA,TRBV7-2,TGTGCCAGCAGCTTATTGGTAGCAGAACGTTGGTACCAAGAGACCCAGTACTTC,CASSLLVAERWYQETQYF
TRBJ2-5,NA,NA,TRBV7-9,TGTGCCAGCAGTTTAAGCGGTTTGGAGACCCAGTACTTC,CASSLSGLETQYF
TRBJ2-7,few,NA,TRBV7-8,TGTGCCAGCAGCCTGCTGGGGGCAGGGGAGCAGTACTTC,CASSLLGAGEQYF
TRBJ2-6,few,TRBD1,TRBV12-3/TRBV12-4,TGTGCCAGCAGTTTGGGGACAGCTGGGGCCAACGTCCTGACTTTC,CASSLGTAGANVLTF
TRBJ1-1,NA,TRBD1,TRBV28,TGTGCCAGCAGTCCAACCGGGACAGGGGGAACTGAAGCTTTCTTT,CASSPTGTGGTEAFF
TRBJ2-7,NA,NA,TRBV7-6,TGTGCCAGCACCCCCGTCAGCCTCCTCGAGCAGTACTTC,CASTPVSLLEQYF
TRBJ2-2,NA,NA,TRBV12-3/TRBV12-4,TGTGCCAGCAGTTTCTCAGGGGTTGCCGGGGAGCTGTTTTTT,CASSFSGVAGELFF
TRBJ1-5,NA,NA,TRBV27,TGTGCCAGCAGTTTATCCGGCCTCGATAATAAGTATTGGCCCCAGCATTTT,CASSLSGLDNKYWPQHF
TRBJ1-2,once,TRBD1,TRBV12-3/TRBV12-4,TGTGCCAGCAAACAGGGGGCAAGTAACTATGGCTACACCTTC,CASKQGASNYGYTF
TRBJ1-2,few,NA,TRBV7-6,TGTGCCAGCAGCTTAACACAGGGAGATGGCTACACCTTC,CASSLTQGDGYTF
TRBJ2-7,NA,TRBD2,TRBV7-2,TGTGCCAGCAGCTTAGTCCCGGGACTAGCCTACGAGCAGTACTTC,CASSLVPGLAYEQYF
TRBJ1-6,NA,NA,TRBV20-1,TGCAGTGCTAGAGTCGAGCCACAGGGTGTATTTTCACCCCTCCACTTT,CSARVEPQGVFSPLHF
TRBJ2-5,NA,TRBD2,TRBV7-8,TGTGCCAGCAGCTTAGTGGCCGGGGGGGCCGTCGTATTCCAAGAGACCCAGTACTTC,CASSLVAGGAVVFQETQYF
TRBJ2-7,NA,TRBD2,TRBV19,TGTGCCAGTAGTAGCACCCCCCGAACGGGAGGCCACTACGAGCAGTACTTC,CASSSTPRTGGHYEQYF
TRBJ2-1,once,NA,TRBV20-1,TGCAGTGCTAGCGGGGGCTATGAGCAGTTCTTC,CSASGGYEQFF
TRBJ2-7,few,TRBD2,TRBV7-2,TGTGCCAGCAGCTTACAAGGGGACTACTACGAGCAGTACTTC,CASSLQGDYYEQYF
TRBJ2-4,NA,NA,TRBV7-2,TGTGCCAGCAGCTTAGCTCGGGACGCGGCCAAAAACATTCAGTACTTC,CASSLARDAAKNIQYF
TRBJ2-7,few,NA,TRBV2,TGTGCCAGCACGAGGCTAAAAACCTACGAGCAGTACTTC,CASTRLKTYEQYF
TRBJ2-1,NA,TRBD2,TRBV15,TGTGCCACCAGCCTCCGGACTAGCGGTGGAAATGAGCAGTTCTTC,CATSLRTSGGNEQFF
TRBJ1-1,few,TRBD1,TRBV6-6,TGTGCCAGCAGAGCACAGGGGGCGCGGACTGAAGCTTTCTTT,CASRAQGARTEAFF
TRBJ2-1,few,NA,TRBV7-2,TGTGCCAGCAGCTCCATCTCCGAGCAGTTCTTC,CASSSISEQFF
TRBJ2-3,few,TRBD2,TRBV7-2,TGTGCCAGCAGCTTAGCACCGCGACTAGCGGGGGGTCTGATAGGTACGCAGTATTTT,CASSLAPRLAGGLIGTQYF
TRBJ2-1,NA,NA,TRBV5-1,TGCGCCAGCAGCTTGGAAGGTAGTAGCTATGAGCAGTTCTTC,CASSLEGSSYEQFF